This T cell receptor (beta chain) was captured in a study of spatial heterogeneity in lung cancer. At the level of the study: A module score for T cells, taken from matched bulk RNA-seq, correlated strongly with TCR transcript counts in tumor regions. Study-wide results and caveats: It was found that expanded intratumoral alpha and beta TCR counts tracked tumor mutation counts.

About this clonotype: Antigen: not known.

Sample time point: sample taken at primary tumor resection. The sequenced material consisted of unsorted whole RNA from tumor, nontumor lung or frozen PBMC. One entry per CDR3 protein, called by TCRdb with MiXCR from the 5' RACE reads. Of fewer than 7,500 distinct CDR3 sequences in the sample, about 27% were seen once. The sample was lung tumor tissue, taken at surgery. The receptor was isolated from a male donor with early-stage non-small cell lung cancer.

This chain's CDR3 is CASSVLAGETGELFF. The CDR3 coding sequence is TGCGCCAGCAGTGTACTAGCGGGAGAGACCGGGGAGCTGTTTTTT. The rearrangement links TRBV10-2 to TRBJ2-2; TRBD2 aligns across 11 bases. Losses at the gene ends were 4 bases for V and 5 bases for J; bases not matched to a gene: 3. Per the germline V gene, CDR1 is WSHSY and CDR2 is SAAADI. The CDR3 covers 15 residues.